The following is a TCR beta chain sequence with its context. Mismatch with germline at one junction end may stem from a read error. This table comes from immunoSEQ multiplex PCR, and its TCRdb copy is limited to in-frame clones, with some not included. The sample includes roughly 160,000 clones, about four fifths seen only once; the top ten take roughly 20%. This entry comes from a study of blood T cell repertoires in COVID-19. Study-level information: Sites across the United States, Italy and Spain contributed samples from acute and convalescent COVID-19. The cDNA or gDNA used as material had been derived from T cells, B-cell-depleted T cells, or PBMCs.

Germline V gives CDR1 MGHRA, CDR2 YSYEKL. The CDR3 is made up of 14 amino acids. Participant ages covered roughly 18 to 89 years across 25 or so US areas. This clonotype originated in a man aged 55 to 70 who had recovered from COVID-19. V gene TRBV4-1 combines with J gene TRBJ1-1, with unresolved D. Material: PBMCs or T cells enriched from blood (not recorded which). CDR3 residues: CASSQDRLGTEAFF. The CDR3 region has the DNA TGCGCCAGCAGCCAAGATAGGCTGGGCACTGAAGCTTTCTTC.